Each of the 16 T cell receptor beta chains below was sequenced from the same sample in a study of technical replicates of blood from a few donors. The method was immunoSEQ multiplex PCR; TCRdb's version includes in-frame clones alone and lacks a portion of them. This table holds about 75,000 clones, approximately 96% found once. The material sequenced was T cells isolated from PBMCs. Receptors originate from a human donor in good health.

V gene TRBV9 combines with J gene TRBJ2-2, with 8 bases fitting TRBD2. V lost 5 bases and J lost 2; bases outside the gene matches: 8. The CDR3 runs 16 residues. Per germline, CDR1 SGDLS and CDR2 YYNGEE. The CDR3, as DNA: TGTGCCAGCAGTCGGGGGGGCAGAATTAACACCGGGGAGCTGTTTTTT. Residues: CASSRGGRINTGELFF.

This chain joins TRBV29-1 and TRBJ2-7; TRBD1 might be the D (6 bases). Germline V gene data show CDR1 as SQVTM and CDR2 as ANQGSEA. V was pared by 7 bases and J by 2 bases, with 9 bases between. The CDR3 is made up of 11 amino acids. The CDR3 nucleotides read TGCAGCGCCAGGGGAGCCTACGAGCAGTACTTC. Translation gives CSARGAYEQYF.

This clone was counted a single time. The J gene is TRBJ2-7, the V gene TRBV6-5; TRBD2 aligns across 9 bases. V lost 0 bases to trimming and J lost 4 bases; unmatched junction nucleotides: 7. The CDR3 extends over 16 amino acids. CDR1 and CDR2 (germline): MNHEY, SVGAGI. CDR3 DNA sequence: TGTGCCAGCAGTTACTCGAGTGCTAGCGGGAAGTACGAGCAGTACTTC. It yields the protein CASSYSSASGKYEQYF.

This chain joins TRBV5-1 and TRBJ1-5, with D maybe TRBD1 (6 bases). The germline gives CDR1 SGHRS, CDR2 YFSETQ. The CDR3 is 14 amino acids. Trimming shortened V by 4 bases and J by 6 bases, and 14 bases separated the two germline ends. In DNA form, the CDR3 reads TGCGCCAGCAGCGTAACAGGGCAGGGTCAGCCCCAGCATTTT. As protein: CASSVTGQGQPQHF.

V gene TRBV6-5 combines with J gene TRBJ1-1; D gene ambiguous. This CDR3 has 12 residues. V was clipped by 4 bases and J by 9 bases, with 12 bases between them. Germline-derived CDR1 and CDR2 are MNHEY and SVGAGI. This CDR3 is CASSSPGPQAFF. The CDR3 bases are TGTGCCAGCAGTTCCCCGGGTCCTCAAGCTTTCTTT.

This sequence joins TRBV7-2 and TRBJ1-2, with a tentative D call TRBD1 (6 bases). Germline lookup yields CDR1 SGHTA and CDR2 FQGNSA. This CDR3 is built from 12 residues. V shed 3 bases and J shed 8 bases, with 10 bases lying between them. In nucleotides, the CDR3 is TGTGCCAGCAGCTTTAGGGGGACGGGCTACACCTTC. Translation gives CASSFRGTGYTF.

This clone was found once. The chain has TRBV7-3 and TRBJ2-5, with D maybe TRBD2 (5 bases). V was pared by 4 bases and J by 4 bases, with 16 bases between. Germline V gives CDR1 SGHTA, CDR2 FQGTGA. The CDR3 has 15 residues. CDR3 region: CASSSSGAAGETQYF. The CDR3 bases are TGTGCCAGCAGCTCCTCAGGAGCTGCGGGAGAGACCCAGTACTTC.

The V and J genes are TRBV19 and TRBJ1-2; D gene unclear. Trimming pared 3 bases from V and 7 bases from J, leaving 6 bases between. The CDR3 runs to 11 residues. Germline V CDR1 and CDR2: LNHDA, SQIVND (reference sequence). The CDR3 sequence: CASSISTGYTF. CDR3 sequence (DNA): TGTGCCAGTAGTATTAGTACTGGCTACACCTTC.

V gene TRBV4-3 combines with J gene TRBJ1-2; D gene unclear. This CDR3 spans 15 amino acids. CDR1 and CDR2 from the germline V gene are LGHNA and YSLEER. The V gene lost 0 bases and the J gene lost 4 bases, with 12 bases spanning the gap. CDR3 sequence reads: CASSQDRSSFYGYTF. The CDR3 nucleotides are TGCGCCAGCAGCCAAGATCGAAGCTCCTTCTATGGCTACACCTTC.

Written as DNA, the CDR3 is TGTGCCACCAGCCCAGGGGAGAACTATGGCTACACCTTC. This translates into CATSPGENYGYTF. The chain links TRBV15 to TRBJ1-2, with D maybe TRBD1 (6 bases). This CDR3 is 13 amino acids long. V lost 5 bases and J lost 2, with 9 bases in between. CDR1 is LNHNV and CDR2 is YYDKDF in the germline V gene (reference sequence). Filled out from reference TRBV15 and TRBJ1-2, the complete variable domain reads DAMVIQNPRYQVTQFGKPVTLSCSQTLNHNVMYWYQQKSSQAPKLLFHYYDKDFNNEADTPDNFQSRRPNTSFCFLDIRSPGLGDTAMYLCATSPGENYGYTFGSGTRLTVV.

This chain connects TRBV5-1 to TRBJ1-1; the D gene is possibly TRBD1 (5 bases). The germline CDR1 and CDR2 sequences are SGHRS and YFSETQ. The germline V and J ends were trimmed by 4 bases and 1 base, with 14 bases remaining between them. The CDR3 is 15 amino acids. This chain's CDR3 is CASSLTTDTNTEAFF. The CDR3 bases are TGCGCCAGCAGCCTAACGACAGATACGAACACTGAAGCTTTCTTT.

This rearrangement joins TRBV4-1 to TRBJ1-2, with D possibly being TRBD1 (5 bases). The CDR3 is made up of 15 amino acids. Germline values: CDR1 MGHRA, CDR2 YSYEKL. V lost 1 base and J 5 bases, leaving 14 bases between the germline ends. The CDR3 DNA follows: TGCGCCAGCAGCCAAGGCATACAGGAATTATATGGCTACACCTTC. It yields the protein CASSQGIQELYGYTF.

The chain recombines TRBV2 with TRBJ2-1, with 11 positions matching TRBD2. The germline CDR1 and CDR2 sequences are SNHLY and FYNNEI. This CDR3 is 14 amino acids long. V lost 11 bases, J lost 7 bases, and 10 bases stayed unmatched. CDR3 residues: CAGNSGRALNEQFF. CDR3 nucleotide sequence: TGTGCCGGGAATAGCGGGAGGGCCTTAAATGAGCAGTTCTTC.

The J gene is TRBJ2-7, the V gene TRBV7-8; D remains unclear. Germline CDR1 SGHVS, CDR2 FQNEAQ. The CDR3 loop spans 14 amino acids. V lost 1 base and J lost 1, with 8 bases in between. The CDR3 sequence: CASSLVEQSYEQYF. DNA for the CDR3: TGTGCCAGCAGCTTAGTTGAACAATCCTACGAGCAGTACTTC.

This clone came up once. This rearrangement joins TRBV4-2 to TRBJ2-7, with D tentatively TRBD1 (6 bases). The CDR3 is made up of 13 amino acids. Per the germline V gene, CDR1 is LGHNA and CDR2 is YNFKEQ. V was trimmed by 4 bases and J by 5 bases, leaving 12 bases between them. DNA of the CDR3: TGTGCCAGCAGCCGGGGACCAGGGGACGAGCAGTACTTC. It is translated as CASSRGPGDEQYF.

The rearrangement uses TRBV11-2 and TRBJ2-5; TRBD2 agrees at 8 bases. V was clipped by 5 bases and J by 3 bases; unmatched bases: 8. Germline CDR1 and CDR2: SGHAT and FQNNGV. This CDR3 has 15 residues. CDR3 nucleotide sequence: TGTGCCAGCAGCCTCTCGGGGACTAGGGAAGAGACCCAGTACTTC. This translates into CASSLSGTREETQYF.